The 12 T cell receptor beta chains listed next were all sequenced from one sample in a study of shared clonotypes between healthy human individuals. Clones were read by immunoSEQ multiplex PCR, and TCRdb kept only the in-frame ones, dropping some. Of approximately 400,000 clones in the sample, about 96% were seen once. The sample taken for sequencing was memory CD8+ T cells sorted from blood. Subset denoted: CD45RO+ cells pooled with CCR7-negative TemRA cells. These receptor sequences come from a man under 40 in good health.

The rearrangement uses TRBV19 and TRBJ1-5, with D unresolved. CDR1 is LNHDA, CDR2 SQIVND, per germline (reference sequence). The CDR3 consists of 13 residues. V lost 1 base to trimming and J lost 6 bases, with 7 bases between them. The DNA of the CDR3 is TGTGCCAGTAGTATAGGGGCGGCTCAGCCCCAGCATTTT. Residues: CASSIGAAQPQHF.

The CDR3: CATSWASGRLREQYF. CDR3 in DNA: TGTGCCACCAGCTGGGCTAGCGGGAGGCTGCGCGAGCAGTACTTC. The chain uses TRBV15 and TRBJ2-7; 11 nucleotides agree with TRBD2. The CDR3 consists of 15 residues. V was clipped by 5 bases and J by 6 bases; unmatched bases: 9. Germline V gene lookup returns CDR1 LNHNV and CDR2 YYDKDF (reference sequence).

The chain's CDR3 is CASSLLLGGTTGETQYF. The CDR3 DNA follows: TGTGCCAGCAGCTTACTTTTAGGGGGGACGACAGGAGAGACCCAGTACTTC. The chain combines TRBV13 with TRBJ2-5; tentatively, D is TRBD1 or TRBD2 (6 bases each). Germline CDR1 PRHDT, CDR2 FYEKMQ (reference sequence). Trimming left V 2 bases short and J 4 bases short, with 20 bases between. The CDR3 has 17 amino acids.

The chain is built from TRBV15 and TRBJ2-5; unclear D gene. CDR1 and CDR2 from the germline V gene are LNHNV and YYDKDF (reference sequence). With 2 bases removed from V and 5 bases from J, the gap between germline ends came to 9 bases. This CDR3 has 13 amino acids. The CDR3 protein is CATSRQDPETQYF. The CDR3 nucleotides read TGTGCCACCAGCAGACAGGACCCCGAGACCCAGTACTTC.

This CDR3 reads CASSVAGGSTGELFF. The CDR3 bases are TGTGCCAGCAGCGTAGCGGGAGGGAGCACCGGGGAGCTGTTTTTT. V gene TRBV9 combines with J gene TRBJ2-2, with 8 bases lining up with TRBD2. The CDR3 extends over 15 amino acids. Losses at the gene ends were 0 bases for V and 4 bases for J; bases not matched to a gene: 2. Germline assignment: CDR1 SGDLS and CDR2 YYNGEE.

The DNA for the CDR3 is TGTGCCAGCACCCTTGTCGGCAGGGGGGGCCAGCCCCAGCATTTT. This encodes CASTLVGRGGQPQHF. The V call is TRBV28, the J call TRBJ1-5; 7 bases are a match to TRBD1. This CDR3 is built from 15 residues. The J segment lost 7 bases and the V segment lost 7 bases, leaving 13 bases of the junction unmatched. CDR1 MDHEN and CDR2 SYDVKM come from the germline V gene.

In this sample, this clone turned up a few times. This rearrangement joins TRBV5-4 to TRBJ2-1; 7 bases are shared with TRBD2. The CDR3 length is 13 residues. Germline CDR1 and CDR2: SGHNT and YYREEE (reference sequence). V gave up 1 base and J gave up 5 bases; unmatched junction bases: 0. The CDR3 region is CASSLTSDNEQFF. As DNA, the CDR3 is TGTGCCAGCAGCTTGACTAGCGACAATGAGCAGTTCTTC.

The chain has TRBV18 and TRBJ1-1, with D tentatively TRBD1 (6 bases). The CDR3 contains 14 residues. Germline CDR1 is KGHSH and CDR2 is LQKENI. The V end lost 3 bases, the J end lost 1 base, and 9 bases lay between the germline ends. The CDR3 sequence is CASSPQGKNTEAFF. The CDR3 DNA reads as TGTGCCAGCTCACCTCAGGGGAAGAACACTGAAGCTTTCTTT.

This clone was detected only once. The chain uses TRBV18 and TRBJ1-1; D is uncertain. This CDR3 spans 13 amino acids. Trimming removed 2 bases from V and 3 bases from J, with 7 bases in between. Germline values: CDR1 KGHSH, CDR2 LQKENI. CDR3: CASSPGWHTEAFF. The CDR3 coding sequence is TGTGCCAGCTCACCAGGGTGGCACACTGAAGCTTTCTTT. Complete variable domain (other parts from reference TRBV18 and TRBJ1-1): NAGVMQNPRHLVRRRGQEARLRCSPMKGHSHVYWYRQLPEEGLKFMVYLQKENIIDESGMPKERFSAEFPKEGPSILRIQQVVRGDSAAYFCASSPGWHTEAFFGQGTRLTVV.

CDR3 loop: CAIASTSGENKNIQYF. DNA of the CDR3: TGTGCCATCGCCTCTACTAGCGGAGAAAATAAAAACATTCAGTACTTC. The chain carries TRBV10-3 and TRBJ2-4, with 8 bases matching TRBD2. Germline values: CDR1 ENHRY, CDR2 SYGVKD. Losses at the gene ends were 8 bases for V and 4 bases for J; bases not matched to a gene: 13. The CDR3 is 16 residues long.

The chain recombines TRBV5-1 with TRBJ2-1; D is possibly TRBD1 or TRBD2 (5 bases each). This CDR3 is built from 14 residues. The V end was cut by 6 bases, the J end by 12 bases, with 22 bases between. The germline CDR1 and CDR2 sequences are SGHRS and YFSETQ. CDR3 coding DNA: TGCGCCAGCAAGGGTGAGAGGACGGGGCAGGGGCAGTTCTTC. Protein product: CASKGERTGQGQFF.

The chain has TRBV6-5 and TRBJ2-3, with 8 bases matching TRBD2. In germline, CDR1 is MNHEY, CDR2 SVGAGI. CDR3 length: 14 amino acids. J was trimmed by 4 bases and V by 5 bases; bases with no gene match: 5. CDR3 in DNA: TGTGCCAGCAGTCCACCGACTAGCGCAGATACGCAGTATTTT. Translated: CASSPPTSADTQYF.